The 24 T cell receptor beta chains below come from one sample, sequenced in a study of post-analysis software for immune sequencing data. Their target antigens are unknown. Study observations and caveats: Roughly 5 TRBV segments, TRBV5-6, TRBV5-1 and TRBV20-1 among them, were found more frequent in patients than controls.

The authors incorporated unique molecular identifiers into the TCR beta cDNA libraries. MiXCR, applied by TCRdb to the PCR reads, yields one record per CDR3 protein. Here the sample spans 400,000 to 500,000 distinct CDR3 sequences, 39% being singletons. The sample comprised blood. Every receptor here comes from a girl under 10 years old with multiple sclerosis.

The CDR3 DNA reads TGTGCCAGCAGCTCGACAGGGTACAATCAGCCCCAGCATTTT. It is translated as CASSSTGYNQPQHF. V gene TRBV7-9 combines with J gene TRBJ1-5, with 7 nucleotides matching TRBD1. The CDR3 is 14 amino acids. The trim removed 4 bases at V and 3 bases at J, leaving 3 bases unmatched. The V gene's germline CDR1 is SEHNR and CDR2 FQNEAQ (reference sequence).

This rearrangement joins TRBV6-6 to TRBJ1-2, with TRBD1 matching 7 bases. Losses at the gene ends were 9 bases for V and 3 bases for J; bases not matched to a gene: 4. Per germline, CDR1 MNHNY and CDR2 SVGAGI (reference sequence). The CDR3 is 12 residues long. Here the CDR3 reads CASEGGDYGYTF. Written as DNA, the CDR3 is TGTGCCAGTGAAGGGGGCGACTATGGCTACACCTTC.

This clonotype was observed a handful of times. The CDR3 loop is CASSPSGIGTGANVLTF. The CDR3 DNA is TGTGCCAGCAGCCCGTCCGGGATTGGGACTGGGGCCAACGTCCTGACTTTC. This chain links TRBV7-3 with TRBJ2-6; weak D call: TRBD2 (5 bases). Trimming removed 5 bases at V and 2 bases at J, with 16 bases between. The CDR3 is made up of 17 amino acids. Germline V gene lookup returns CDR1 SGHTA and CDR2 FQGTGA. The whole variable domain, filled in from reference TRBV7-3 and TRBJ2-6, reads GAGVSQTPSNKVTEKGKYVELRCDPISGHTALYWYRQSLGQGPEFLIYFQGTGAADDSGLPNDRFFAVRPEGSVSTLKIQRTERGDSAVYLCASSPSGIGTGANVLTFGAGSRLTVL.

The chain links TRBV20-1 to TRBJ2-5; 12 bases agree with TRBD2. Germline V lookup: CDR1 DFQATT, CDR2 SNEGSKA (reference sequence). The V gene end was trimmed by 7 bases and the J gene end by 11 bases; junction bases not matched to a gene: 17. The CDR3 contains 15 residues. The CDR3 is CSGERLAGVANEQYF. The CDR3 coding sequence is TGCAGTGGCGAACGACTAGCGGGAGTGGCGAATGAGCAGTACTTC.

This clonotype occurred once. The chain couples TRBV7-8 to TRBJ2-1, with TRBD2 matching 7 bases. The length of the CDR3 is 19 residues. After removal of 4 bases from V and 1 base from J, the junction contained 16 bases not matched to a gene. CDR1 and CDR2 from the germline V gene are SGHVS and FQNEAQ. CDR3 sequence (DNA): TGTGCCAGCAGCTCAAACCCCCTCGATAGCGGGTTATCCTACAATGAGCAGTTCTTC. Translation gives CASSSNPLDSGLSYNEQFF.

The V gene is TRBV3-1, the J gene TRBJ2-3; D may be TRBD2 (5 bases). Germline V gene lookup returns CDR1 LGHDT and CDR2 YNNKEL (reference sequence). With 3 bases removed from V and 4 bases from J, the gap between germline ends came to 8 bases. CDR3 length: 13 residues. The CDR3 loop is CASSQDSADTQYF. DNA for the CDR3: TGTGCCAGCAGCCAGGATAGCGCAGATACGCAGTATTTT.

This clonotype has only a few counts. This chain links TRBV29-1 with TRBJ1-1, with D unclear. Germline V CDR1 and CDR2: SQVTM, ANQGSEA. The CDR3 loop spans 14 amino acids. V was shortened by 3 bases and J by 4 bases, with 15 bases between the two germline ends. The CDR3 DNA is TGCAGCGTTGAGATGGGCAGAGGAGGCACTGAAGCTTTCTTT. Translation: CSVEMGRGGTEAFF.

V gene TRBV9 combines with J gene TRBJ1-1, with TRBD1 matching 9 bases. Trimming removed 4 bases from V and 4 bases from J; junction bases left unmatched: 5. The CDR3 runs to 14 residues. Germline V CDR1 and CDR2: SGDLS, YYNGEE. In DNA, the CDR3 is TGTGCCAGCAGCCCGAGGGACAGGGCCACTGAAGCTTTCTTT. This encodes CASSPRDRATEAFF.

This clonotype was recorded a few times. The V and J genes are TRBV9 and TRBJ2-1; 14 bases agree with TRBD2. The germline CDR1 and CDR2 sequences are SGDLS and YYNGEE. This CDR3 contains 16 residues. After removal of 3 bases from V and 7 bases from J, the junction contained 6 bases not matched to a gene. The CDR3 loop reads CASSGPGTSGGNEQFF. DNA for the CDR3: TGTGCCAGCAGCGGACCCGGGACTAGCGGGGGTAATGAGCAGTTCTTC.

This sequence joins TRBV7-9 and TRBJ2-3; D possibly uses TRBD1 or TRBD2 (6 bases each). The V end lost 5 bases, the J end lost 2 bases, and 23 bases lay between the germline ends. CDR1 is SEHNR, CDR2 FQNEAQ, per germline (reference sequence). The CDR3 is made up of 18 amino acids. For the CDR3, the DNA is TGTGCCAGCAGCCTCGTGGAGGGGGGCTCGGTTTACACAGATACGCAGTATTTT. Its protein is CASSLVEGGSVYTDTQYF.

The chain joins TRBV6-5 to TRBJ2-3; D is unclear. V lost 5 bases and J lost 2, with 8 bases in between. Germline V gene data show CDR1 as MNHEY and CDR2 as SVGAGI. The CDR3 has 13 amino acids. CDR3 bases: TGTGCCAGCAGTCTTCACTTCACAGATACGCAGTATTTT. This codes for CASSLHFTDTQYF.

In its sample, this clonotype was seen a few times. The V and J genes are TRBV20-1 and TRBJ1-1; no clear D gene. The V gene's germline CDR1 is DFQATT and CDR2 SNEGSKA (reference sequence). V was cut by 6 bases and J by 0 bases, with 11 bases left in between. This CDR3 has 13 amino acids. CDR3 coding DNA: TGCAGTGCCCCGAACGATATGAACACTGAAGCTTTCTTT. This codes for CSAPNDMNTEAFF.

V is TRBV5-1 and J is TRBJ2-7; D not resolved. The closer fit of TRBJ2-5 to the DNA end suggests the J call may be wrong. This CDR3 contains 14 residues. Germline V gene data show CDR1 as SGHRS and CDR2 as YFSETQ. CDR3 DNA: TGCGCCAGTAGCCCCGGTTTATCTGAAGAGACCCAGTACTTC. Amino acid sequence: CASSPGLSEETQYF.

This chain joins TRBV18 and TRBJ2-1; TRBD2 is a possible D gene (5 bases). V shed 4 bases and J shed 6 bases, with 22 bases lying between them. This CDR3 comprises 17 residues. Germline-derived CDR1 and CDR2 are KGHSH and LQKENI. Written as DNA, the CDR3 is TGTGCCAGCTCACAGCGTGGGCCGGGGAAGGGTGCCAATGAGCAGTTCTTC. Translated, it gives CASSQRGPGKGANEQFF.

This rearrangement joins TRBV29-1 to TRBJ2-3; TRBD2 matches 9 bases. Germline assignment: CDR1 SQVTM and CDR2 ANQGSEA. This CDR3 spans 17 amino acids. V shed 3 bases and J 2 bases; nucleotides not matched to a gene: 12. CDR3 sequence reads: CSVDGTSSHPFTDTQYF. CDR3 in DNA: TGCAGCGTTGACGGGACTAGCTCACACCCCTTCACAGATACGCAGTATTTT.

The CDR3, as DNA: TGTGCCAGCAGCGAAACACTCACAGATACGCAGTATTTT. This sequence encodes CASSETLTDTQYF. This chain connects TRBV7-7 to TRBJ2-3; D remains ambiguous. V was cut by 5 bases and J by 2 bases, with 8 bases left in between. Germline CDR1 is SSHAT and CDR2 is FNYEAQ (reference sequence). This CDR3 region has 13 residues.

The CDR3 bases are TGTGCCAGCAGCCAAGATTTAACTGTCGCAGATACGCAGTATTTT. It yields the protein CASSQDLTVADTQYF. The chain links TRBV3-1 to TRBJ2-3, with D hard to call. Germline assignment: CDR1 LGHDT and CDR2 YNNKEL (reference sequence). The V gene lost 0 bases and the J gene lost 4 bases, with 11 bases spanning the gap. The CDR3 covers 15 residues.

This clonotype was seen only a few times. The V and J genes are TRBV6-2 or TRBV6-3 and TRBJ2-7; the match to TRBD2 covers 7 bases. This CDR3 has 13 amino acids. CDR1 MNHEY and CDR2 SVGEGT come from the germline V gene. The J segment lost 3 bases and the V segment lost 8 bases, leaving 7 bases of the junction unmatched. The CDR3, as DNA: TGTGCCAGCGCTTCCCTAGCGGACTACGAGCAGTACTTC. This encodes CASASLADYEQYF.

The sample holds one count of this clonotype. This chain connects TRBV27 to TRBJ2-1; 9 bases fit TRBD1. The CDR3 contains 16 residues. Germline CDR1 reads MNHEY; CDR2 reads SMNVEV (reference sequence). J was trimmed by 2 bases and V by 4 bases; bases with no gene match: 6. CDR3 loop: CASSSAGTGPYNEQFF. For the CDR3, the DNA is TGTGCCAGCAGTTCGGCCGGGACAGGGCCCTACAATGAGCAGTTCTTC.

This chain uses TRBV4-1 with TRBJ2-1; perhaps D is TRBD1 or TRBD2 (5 bases each). V dropped 0 bases and J dropped 6 bases, with 12 bases sitting between them. The CDR3 has 15 amino acids. Looked up from germline, CDR1 is MGHRA and CDR2 is YSYEKL. This chain's CDR3 is CASSQDPGLGNEQFF. CDR3 nucleotide sequence: TGCGCCAGCAGCCAAGATCCGGGGCTCGGCAATGAGCAGTTCTTC.

This clonotype has a handful of counts. In nucleotides, the CDR3 is TGTGCCAGCAGACCGGGACAGGGTGGCGAGCAGTACTTC. Translated: CASRPGQGGEQYF. This chain connects TRBV28 to TRBJ2-7; 9 bases agree with TRBD1. Per the germline V gene, CDR1 is MDHEN and CDR2 is SYDVKM. Trimming cost V 6 bases and J 6 bases; bases outside gene matches: 6. The CDR3 has 13 amino acids. The full variable domain, in which reference TRBV28 and TRBJ2-7 provide the parts outside the CDR3, is DVKVTQSSRYLVKRTGEKVFLECVQDMDHENMFWYRQDPGLGLRLIYFSYDVKMKEKGDIPEGYSVSREKKERFSLILESASTNQTSMYLCASRPGQGGEQYFGPGTRLTVT.

Here the CDR3 reads CASKALAGEVNEQFF. The CDR3 region has the DNA TGTGCCAGCAAAGCACTAGCGGGAGAGGTCAATGAGCAGTTCTTC. The chain links TRBV6-2 or TRBV6-3 to TRBJ2-1; TRBD2 matches 11 bases. CDR1 is MNHEY and CDR2 is SVGEGT in the germline V gene. Trimming took 7 bases from V and 6 from J; bases not matched to a gene: 8. The CDR3 is 15 amino acids.

This clonotype showed up just a few times. This rearrangement joins TRBV7-2 to TRBJ2-1; TRBD2 aligns across 12 bases. CDR1 SGHTA and CDR2 FQGNSA come from the germline V gene. The CDR3 has 16 residues. Unmatched junction bases numbered 2, after V lost 1 base and J lost 4 bases. CDR3 in amino acids: CASSLEGLAGYNEQFF. In DNA form, the CDR3 reads TGTGCCAGCAGCTTAGAGGGACTAGCGGGTTACAATGAGCAGTTCTTC.

This clonotype has more than one count but fewer than ten. The gene calls are TRBV10-3 and TRBJ1-6; 7 bases line up with TRBD1. The CDR3 totals 14 residues. The germline V gene has CDR1 ENHRY and CDR2 SYGVKD. Trimming at V came to 8 bases and at J to 12 bases, leaving 13 bases not matched to a gene. The DNA of the CDR3 is TGTGCCATCGGACGAGGGCAGGGGGGTGGACCCCTCCACTTT. Protein sequence: CAIGRGQGGGPLHF.